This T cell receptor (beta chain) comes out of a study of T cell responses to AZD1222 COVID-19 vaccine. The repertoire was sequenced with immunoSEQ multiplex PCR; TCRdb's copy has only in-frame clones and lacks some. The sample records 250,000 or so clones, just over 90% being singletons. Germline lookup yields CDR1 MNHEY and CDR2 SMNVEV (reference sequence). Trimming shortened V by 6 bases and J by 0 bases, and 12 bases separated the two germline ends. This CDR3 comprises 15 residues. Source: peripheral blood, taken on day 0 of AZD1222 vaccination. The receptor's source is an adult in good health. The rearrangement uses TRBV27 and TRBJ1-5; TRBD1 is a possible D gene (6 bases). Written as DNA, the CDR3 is TGTGCCAGCAGGCGGGGGGCCGATAGCAATCAGCCCCAGCATTTT. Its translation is CASRRGADSNQPQHF.